The next 13 T cell receptor beta chains were all read from a single sample in a study of T-cell reconstitution after alpha-beta-depleted transplantation in children. It was with unique molecular identifiers that the TCRbeta library was prepared. TCRdb fed the PCR reads into MiXCR, producing one record per CDR3 protein. The sample comprises 100,000 to 120,000 distinct CDR3 sequences, about 9.4% of which are singletons, and roughly 8% rests with the top ten. This specimen was PBMCs from the stem cell graft donor, taken from the stem cell graft. All receptors derive from a human donor who donated a stem cell graft to a child with acute lymphoblastic leukemia.

Written as DNA, the CDR3 is TGTGCCAGCAGCTTCGGGGGAAGCAATCAGCCCCAGCATTTT. Its protein product is CASSFGGSNQPQHF. The chain carries TRBV5-4 and TRBJ1-5; a possible D gene is TRBD1 (5 bases). CDR1 SGHNT and CDR2 YYREEE come from the germline V gene (reference sequence). V shed 2 bases and J shed 1 base, with 7 bases lying between them. The CDR3 covers 14 residues.

This clonotype was seen at least ten times. The chain joins TRBV5-1 to TRBJ2-4; no clear D. The CDR3 extends over 11 amino acids. Germline V lookup: CDR1 SGHRS, CDR2 YFSETQ. V lost 3 bases to trimming and J lost 6 bases, with 4 bases between them. CDR3 in amino acids: CASSSANIQYF. The CDR3, as DNA: TGCGCCAGCAGCTCGGCAAACATTCAGTACTTC. Based on the CDR3 plus reference TRBV5-1 and TRBJ2-4, the full variable domain is KAGVTQTPRYLIKTRGQQVTLSCSPISGHRSVSWYQQTPGQGLQFLFEYFSETQRNKGNFPGRFSGRQFSNSRSEMNVSTLELGDSALYLCASSSANIQYFGAGTRLSVL.

This clonotype was seen many times. The J gene is TRBJ1-2, the V gene TRBV5-1, with 11 nucleotides matching TRBD1. The CDR3 loop spans 16 amino acids. With V trimmed by 0 bases and J by 7 bases, 8 bases remained unmatched. Germline values: CDR1 SGHRS, CDR2 YFSETQ. For the CDR3, the DNA is TGCGCCAGCAGCTTGGCAGGGACAGGGGGAGGAGGTGGCTACACCTTC. It specifies CASSLAGTGGGGGYTF.

In this sample, this clonotype turned up many times. The rearrangement joins TRBV10-3 to TRBJ2-1; 8 bases fit TRBD2. CDR3 size: 17 residues. Germline V gene data show CDR1 as ENHRY and CDR2 as SYGVKD. With V trimmed by 5 bases and J by 4 bases, 13 bases remained unmatched. The CDR3 sequence is CAISPATSSGGYNEQFF. The CDR3 DNA follows: TGTGCCATCAGTCCGGCGACAAGCAGCGGGGGATACAATGAGCAGTTCTTC.

This clonotype was seen at least ten times. The rearrangement links TRBV27 to TRBJ2-5; D is perhaps TRBD2 (6 bases). This CDR3 region has 12 residues. CDR1 and CDR2 (germline): MNHEY, SMNVEV (reference sequence). V gave up 6 bases and J gave up 5 bases, with 10 bases separating them. Here the CDR3 DNA reads TGTGCCAGCAGGGGGGGTGGGGAGACCCAGTACTTC. Amino acids: CASRGGGETQYF.

This clonotype was observed many times. This chain connects TRBV12-3 or TRBV12-4 to TRBJ2-5; 8 bases map to TRBD1. J was trimmed by 5 bases and V by 5 bases; bases with no gene match: 10. This CDR3 is 15 amino acids long. The CDR3 bases are TGTGCCAGCAGTATTACAGGGGGACGGTCGGAGACCCAGTACTTC. Amino acids: CASSITGGRSETQYF.

This clonotype was counted at least ten times. This rearrangement joins TRBV20-1 to TRBJ2-7; D is possibly TRBD1 (6 bases). V shed 0 bases and J shed 4 bases, with 13 bases lying between them. CDR1 DFQATT and CDR2 SNEGSKA come from the germline V gene (reference sequence). This CDR3 spans 14 amino acids. The CDR3 nucleotides are TGCAGTGCTAGAGAGGGGGCTTCCCATTACGAGCAGTACTTC. It codes for CSAREGASHYEQYF.

This clonotype was seen many times. The V and J genes are TRBV3-1 and TRBJ2-5; unclear D gene. Germline V gene data show CDR1 as LGHDT and CDR2 as YNNKEL (reference sequence). The CDR3 loop spans 11 amino acids. V was shortened by 3 bases and J by 7 bases, with 6 bases between the two germline ends. Here the CDR3 reads CASSQIVTQYF. The CDR3 DNA follows: TGTGCCAGCAGCCAGATCGTGACCCAGTACTTC.

The sample holds many counts of this clonotype. The chain couples TRBV7-9 to TRBJ2-5; D perhaps matches TRBD1 (6 bases). CDR1 and CDR2 (germline): SEHNR, FQNEAQ (reference sequence). CDR3 size: 16 residues. V lost 0 bases and J 5 bases, leaving 16 bases between the germline ends. The CDR3, as DNA: TGTGCCAGCAGCTTAGCCATGACAGGAAAGGAGGAGACCCAGTACTTC. Translation gives CASSLAMTGKEETQYF.

This clonotype was counted at least ten times. The chain carries TRBV24-1 and TRBJ2-7; unclear D gene. V dropped 7 bases and J dropped 2 bases, with 8 bases sitting between them. Germline CDR1 KGHDR, CDR2 SFDVKD. This CDR3 is built from 12 residues. DNA of the CDR3: TGTGCCACCAGCGCCGAGACCTACGAGCAGTACTTC. It encodes CATSAETYEQYF.

This clonotype was recorded many times. CDR3 bases: TGTGCCAGCAGCCAGACAGAGGTCACTGAAGCTTTCTTT. It translates to CASSQTEVTEAFF. The V call is TRBV6-6, the J call TRBJ1-1; TRBD1 is a possible D gene (5 bases). The V end lost 6 bases, the J end lost 4 bases, and 12 bases lay between the germline ends. CDR1 MNHNY and CDR2 SVGAGI come from the germline V gene (reference sequence). The CDR3 contains 13 residues.

This sequence joins TRBV30 and TRBJ1-5; D is unresolved. The V gene's germline CDR1 is GTSNPN and CDR2 SVGIG (reference sequence). The CDR3 sequence is 12 residues long. Trimming stripped 5 bases from V and 12 bases from J, with 17 bases between. CDR3 sequence reads: CAWGTLGGVQHF. In nucleotides, the CDR3 is TGTGCCTGGGGAACTCTTGGAGGCGTCCAGCATTTT.

This clonotype was detected ten times or more. The rearrangement joins TRBV7-2 to TRBJ2-1, with TRBD1 identical over 9 bases. CDR1 and CDR2 (germline): SGHTA, FQGNSA. The CDR3 covers 16 residues. Trimming at V came to 1 base and at J to 6 bases, leaving 7 bases not matched to a gene. Here the CDR3 reads CASSLGPGQGTNEQFF. The CDR3 bases are TGTGCCAGCAGCTTAGGGCCGGGACAGGGTACCAATGAGCAGTTCTTC.